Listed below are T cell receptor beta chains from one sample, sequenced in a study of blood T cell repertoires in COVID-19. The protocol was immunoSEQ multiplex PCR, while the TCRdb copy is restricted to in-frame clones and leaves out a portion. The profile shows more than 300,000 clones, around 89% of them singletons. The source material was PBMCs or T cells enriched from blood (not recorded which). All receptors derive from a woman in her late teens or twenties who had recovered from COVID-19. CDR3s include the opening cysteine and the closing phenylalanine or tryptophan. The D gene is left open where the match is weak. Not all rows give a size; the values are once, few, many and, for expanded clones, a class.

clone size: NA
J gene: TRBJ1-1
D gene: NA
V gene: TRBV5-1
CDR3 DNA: TGCGCCAGCAGCCGGCGGGAGGGGTCGGAGGGGACTGAAGCTTTCTTT
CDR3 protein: CASSRREGSEGTEAFF

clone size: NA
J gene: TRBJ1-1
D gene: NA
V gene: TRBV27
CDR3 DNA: TGTGCCAGCAGTTTACCCTCTCCGGGAGGGACTGAAGCTTTCTTT
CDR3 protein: CASSLPSPGGTEAFF

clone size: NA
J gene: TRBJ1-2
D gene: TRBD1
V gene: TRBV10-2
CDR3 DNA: TGCGCCAGCAGTGAGACAGGGGGCAGTGGCTACACCTTC
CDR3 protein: CASSETGGSGYTF

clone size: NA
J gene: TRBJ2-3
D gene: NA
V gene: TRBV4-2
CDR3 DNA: TGTGCCAGCAGCCAAGATGGAGGAGACCTTCCTACGCAGTATTTT
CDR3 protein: CASSQDGGDLPTQYF

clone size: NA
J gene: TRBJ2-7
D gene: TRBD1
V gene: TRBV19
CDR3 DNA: TGTGCCAGTAGCACCGGGACAGGGCCCTACGAGCAGTACTTC
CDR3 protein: CASSTGTGPYEQYF

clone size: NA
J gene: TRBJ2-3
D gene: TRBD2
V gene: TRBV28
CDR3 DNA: TGTGCCAGCAGTTTCTTAGCGGGGGGGAGCACAGATACGCAGTATTTT
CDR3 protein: CASSFLAGGSTDTQYF

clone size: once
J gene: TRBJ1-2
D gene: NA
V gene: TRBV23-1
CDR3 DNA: TGCGCCAGCAGTCAATCGGGTCGGGGAGGGAGGTGGTGTGGCTACACCTTC
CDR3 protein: CASSQSGRGGRWCGYTF

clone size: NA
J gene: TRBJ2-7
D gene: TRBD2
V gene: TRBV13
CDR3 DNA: TGTGCCAGCAGCCCACGGGGGGGAAGGGGGATCTACGAGCAGTACTTC
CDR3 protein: CASSPRGGRGIYEQYF

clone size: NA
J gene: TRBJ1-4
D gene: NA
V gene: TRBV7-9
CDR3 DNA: TGTGCCAGCAGCTTGAGGTCGCGTGAAAAACTGTTTTTT
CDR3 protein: CASSLRSREKLFF

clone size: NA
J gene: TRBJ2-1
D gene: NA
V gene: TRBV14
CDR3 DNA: TGTGCCAGCAGCCAAGAAATATCCGGTTACAATGAGCAGTTCTTC
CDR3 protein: CASSQEISGYNEQFF

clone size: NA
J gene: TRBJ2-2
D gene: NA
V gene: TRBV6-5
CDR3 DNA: TGTGCCAGCAGTTACTCGGCAGGGTCCCCCGGGGAGCTGTTTTTT
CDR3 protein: CASSYSAGSPGELFF

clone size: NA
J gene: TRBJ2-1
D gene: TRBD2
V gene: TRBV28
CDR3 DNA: TGTGCCAGCAGTCCGGCGGGGGGGTCCTACAATGAGCAGTTCTTC
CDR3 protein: CASSPAGGSYNEQFF

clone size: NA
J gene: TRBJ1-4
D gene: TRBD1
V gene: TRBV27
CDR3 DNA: TGTGCCAGCAGCCCCAGGGGGACAGGGTATGAAAAACTGTTTTTT
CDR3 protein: CASSPRGTGYEKLFF

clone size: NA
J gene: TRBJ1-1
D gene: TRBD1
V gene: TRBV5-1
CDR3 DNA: TGCGCCAGCAGCGTGACAGGGGTAGCTTTCTTT
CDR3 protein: CASSVTGVAFF

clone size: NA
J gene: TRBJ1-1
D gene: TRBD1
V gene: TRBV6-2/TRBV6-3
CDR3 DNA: TGTGCCAGCAGCCTCCGGGACAGCGACACTGAAGCTTTCTTT
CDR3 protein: CASSLRDSDTEAFF

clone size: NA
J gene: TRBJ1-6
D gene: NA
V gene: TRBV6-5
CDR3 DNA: TGTGCCAGCAGTCCTTATAAGCCCTATAATTCACCCCTCCACTTT
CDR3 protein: CASSPYKPYNSPLHF

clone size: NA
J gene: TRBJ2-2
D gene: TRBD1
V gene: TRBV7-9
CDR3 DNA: TGTGCCAGCAGCCGAGGGACAGGGAGTACCGGGGAGCTGTTTTTT
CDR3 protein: CASSRGTGSTGELFF

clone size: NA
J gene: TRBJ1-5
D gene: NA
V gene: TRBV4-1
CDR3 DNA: TGCGCCAGCGCCACAGGTGCAAATCAGCCCCAGCATTTT
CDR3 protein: CASATGANQPQHF

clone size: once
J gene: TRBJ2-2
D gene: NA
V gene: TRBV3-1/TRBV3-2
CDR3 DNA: TGTGCCAGCAGCCAAGCATTTACCGGGAGTAACACCGGGGAGCTGTTTTTT
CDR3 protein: CASSQAFTGSNTGELFF

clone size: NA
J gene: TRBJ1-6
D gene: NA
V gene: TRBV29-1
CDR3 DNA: TGCAGCGTGAAACAGGGATTCGACTCACCCCTCCACTTT
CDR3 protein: CSVKQGFDSPLHF

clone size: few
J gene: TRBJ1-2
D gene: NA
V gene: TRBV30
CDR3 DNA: TGTGCCTGGAGTGTAGGCCCCCAGGCCCCTGAGTATGGCTACACCTTC
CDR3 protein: CAWSVGPQAPEYGYTF

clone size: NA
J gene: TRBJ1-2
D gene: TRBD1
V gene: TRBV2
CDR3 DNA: TGTGCCAGCAGTAGGGACAGGGGGGAGGATGGCTACACCTTC
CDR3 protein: CASSRDRGEDGYTF

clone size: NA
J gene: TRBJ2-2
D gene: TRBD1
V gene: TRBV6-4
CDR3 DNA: TGTGCCAGCAGTCCCGGGACAGGGAACACCGGGGAGCTGTTTTTT
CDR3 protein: CASSPGTGNTGELFF

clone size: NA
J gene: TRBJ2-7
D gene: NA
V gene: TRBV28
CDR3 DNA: TGTGCCAGCAGGACAGCAGGGGCACGCTACGAGCAGTACTTC
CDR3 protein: CASRTAGARYEQYF

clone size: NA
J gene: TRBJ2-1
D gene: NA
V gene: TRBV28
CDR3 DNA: TGTGCCAGCAGTTTGATCAACCGAGAGCCCAATGAGCAGTTCTTC
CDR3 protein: CASSLINREPNEQFF

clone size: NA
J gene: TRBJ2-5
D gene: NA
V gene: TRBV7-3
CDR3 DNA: TGTGCCAGCAGCTTAAGGGCCCAAGAGACCCAGTACTTC
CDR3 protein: CASSLRAQETQYF

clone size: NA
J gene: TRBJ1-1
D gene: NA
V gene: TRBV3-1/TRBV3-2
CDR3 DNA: TGTGCCAGCAGCCTGGACCCCAGCGGTGAAGCTTTCTTT
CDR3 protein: CASSLDPSGEAFF

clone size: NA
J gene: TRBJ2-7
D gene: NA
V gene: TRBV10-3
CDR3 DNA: TGTGCCATCAGCTGGCAGGCAGACGAGCAGTACTTC
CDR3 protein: CAISWQADEQYF

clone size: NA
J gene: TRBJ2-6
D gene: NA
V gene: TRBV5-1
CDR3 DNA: TGCGCCAGCCGCCCTATGACTGGGGCCAACGTCCTGACTTTC
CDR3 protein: CASRPMTGANVLTF

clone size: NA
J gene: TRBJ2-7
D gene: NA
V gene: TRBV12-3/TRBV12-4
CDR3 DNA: TGTGCCAGCAGTTTACCGGGGGACGAGCAGTACTTC
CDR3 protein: CASSLPGDEQYF

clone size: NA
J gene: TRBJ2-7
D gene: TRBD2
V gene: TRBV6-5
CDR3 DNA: TGTGCCAGCAGCCCCTTAGCGGGGGGCTACGAGCAGTACTTC
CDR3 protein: CASSPLAGGYEQYF

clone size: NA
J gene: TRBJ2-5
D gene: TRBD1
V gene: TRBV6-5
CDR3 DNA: TGTGCCAGCAACCTCGGGACAGGGGGAGAGACCCAGTACTTC
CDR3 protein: CASNLGTGGETQYF

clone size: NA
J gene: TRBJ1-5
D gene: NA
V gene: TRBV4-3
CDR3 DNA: TGCGCCAGCAGCCAGGAAGTAACACACAGGGGCAATCAGCCCCAGCATTTT
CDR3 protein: CASSQEVTHRGNQPQHF

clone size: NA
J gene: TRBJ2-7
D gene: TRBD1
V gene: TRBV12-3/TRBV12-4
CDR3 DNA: TGTGCCAGCAGCAGGGACAGCATAGAGCAGTACTTC
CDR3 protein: CASSRDSIEQYF

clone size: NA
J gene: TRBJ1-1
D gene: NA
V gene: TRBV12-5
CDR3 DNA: TGTGCTAGTGGTTTGTTCGGAGGGGAAACTGAAGCTTTCTTT
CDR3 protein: CASGLFGGETEAFF

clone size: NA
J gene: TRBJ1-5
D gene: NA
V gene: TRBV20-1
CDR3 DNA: TGCAGTGCTAGTGTGAGGAATCAGCCCCAGCATTTT
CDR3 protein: CSASVRNQPQHF

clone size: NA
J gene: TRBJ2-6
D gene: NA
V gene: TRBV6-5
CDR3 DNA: TGTGCCAGCTCCCCGGGTATCTCTGGGGCCAACGTCCTGACTTTC
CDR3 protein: CASSPGISGANVLTF

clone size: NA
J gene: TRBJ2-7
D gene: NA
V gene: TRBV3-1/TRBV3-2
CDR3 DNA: TGTGCCAGCAGCCAGAGACTAGGCCAGGGCCTAATCTACGAGCAGTACTTC
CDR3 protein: CASSQRLGQGLIYEQYF

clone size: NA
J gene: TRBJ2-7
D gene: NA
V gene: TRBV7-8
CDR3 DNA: TGTGCCAGCAGCCTGACAGCCTACGAGCAGTACTTC
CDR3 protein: CASSLTAYEQYF

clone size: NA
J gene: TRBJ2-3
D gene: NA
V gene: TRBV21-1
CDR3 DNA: TGTGCCAGCAGCCACCAGCGGGGGGCGACAGATACGCAGTATTTT
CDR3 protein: CASSHQRGATDTQYF

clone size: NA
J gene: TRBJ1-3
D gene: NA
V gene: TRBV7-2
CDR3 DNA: TGTGCCAGCAGCTCCCTACCGTCGGGGGGCTTTTCTGGAAACACCATATATTTT
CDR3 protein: CASSSLPSGGFSGNTIYF

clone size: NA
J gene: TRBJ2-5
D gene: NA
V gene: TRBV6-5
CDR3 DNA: TGTGCCAGCAGCCGCGCGGGGGAGACCCAGTACTTC
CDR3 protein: CASSRAGETQYF

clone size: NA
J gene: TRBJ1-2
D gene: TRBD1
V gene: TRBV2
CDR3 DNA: TGTGCCAGCAGTGAAAGTCGGCGGACAGGGGTACACTTC
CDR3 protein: CASSESRRTGVHF

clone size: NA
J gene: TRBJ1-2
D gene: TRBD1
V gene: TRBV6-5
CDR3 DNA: TGTGCCCTGATCCCGGACAGGGGGCATGGCTACACCTTC
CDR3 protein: CALIPDRGHGYTF

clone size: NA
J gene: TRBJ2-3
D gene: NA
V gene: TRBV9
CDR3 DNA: TGTGCCAGCAGCGTAGATCCGGGTGCTAGCACAGATACGCAGTATTTT
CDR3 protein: CASSVDPGASTDTQYF

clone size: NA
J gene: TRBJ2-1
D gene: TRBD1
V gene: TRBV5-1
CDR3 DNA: TGCGCCAGCAGCTTGGGGGACAGGGTGGGAGAGCAGTTCTTC
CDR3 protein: CASSLGDRVGEQFF

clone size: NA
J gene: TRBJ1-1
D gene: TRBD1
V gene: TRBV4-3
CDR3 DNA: TGCGCCAGCAGCCAAGACCTGGACAGGGTCGGTGAAGCTTTCTTT
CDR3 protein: CASSQDLDRVGEAFF

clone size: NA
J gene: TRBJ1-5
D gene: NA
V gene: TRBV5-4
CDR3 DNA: TGTGCCAGCCCCCCGGGACTTAGCAATCAGCCCCAGCATTTT
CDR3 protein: CASPPGLSNQPQHF